A single sample is the source of the 21 T cell receptor beta chains below, sequenced in a study of lymphopenia after photon versus proton radiotherapy. The method was immunoSEQ multiplex PCR; TCRdb's version includes in-frame clones alone and lacks a portion of them. There are around 20,000 clones in the sample; about 90% occur only once, and around 6.1% lies in the top ten. This specimen was peripheral blood, taken from a patient treated with photon-based radiotherapy. The receptors here all came from a man between 60 and 75 years old with pancreatic cancer.

The J gene is TRBJ2-5, the V gene TRBV12-5; D is ambiguous. The CDR3 sequence is 15 residues long. Deletions cut 1 base from V and 4 bases from J, with 13 bases between. The germline CDR1 and CDR2 sequences are LGHNT and FRNRAP. The DNA for the CDR3 is TGTGCTAGTGGTTTGGAGTTCAGGCTTGGAGAGACCCAGTACTTC. Protein sequence: CASGLEFRLGETQYF. The variable domain in full, completed from reference TRBV12-5 and TRBJ2-5, reads DARVTQTPRHKVTEMGQEVTMRCQPILGHNTVFWYRQTMMQGLELLAYFRNRAPLDDSGMPKDRFSAEMPDATLATLKIQPSEPRDSAVYFCASGLEFRLGETQYFGPGTRLLVL.

The V and J genes are TRBV18 and TRBJ1-3; D not certain. Germline loops: CDR1 KGHSH, CDR2 LQKENI. V shed 6 bases and J shed 3 bases, with 9 bases lying between them. The length of the CDR3 is 13 residues. CDR3 in DNA: TGTGCCAGCTCGCAAAAATATGGAAACACCATATATTTT. It specifies CASSQKYGNTIYF. Supplemented by reference TRBV18 and TRBJ1-3, the full variable domain reads NAGVMQNPRHLVRRRGQEARLRCSPMKGHSHVYWYRQLPEEGLKFMVYLQKENIIDESGMPKERFSAEFPKEGPSILRIQQVVRGDSAAYFCASSQKYGNTIYFGEGSWLTVV.

The chain recombines TRBV9 with TRBJ2-7, with no clear D. Germline V CDR1 and CDR2: SGDLS, YYNGEE. With 0 bases removed from V and 3 bases from J, the gap between germline ends came to 13 bases. This CDR3 is built from 15 residues. CDR3 nucleotide sequence: TGTGCCAGCAGCGTAGACCCCTCCCCCCTCTACGAGCAGTACTTC. Its protein product is CASSVDPSPLYEQYF.

The chain employs TRBV2 and TRBJ2-3; 8 bases are a match to TRBD2. Germline V gene sequence: CDR1 SNHLY, CDR2 FYNNEI. Losses at the gene ends were 3 bases for V and 4 bases for J; bases not matched to a gene: 0. The CDR3 length is 13 residues. CDR3: CASSEGLADTQYF. As DNA, the CDR3 is TGTGCCAGCAGTGAGGGACTAGCAGATACGCAGTATTTT. The entire variable domain, with the rest obtained from reference TRBV2 and TRBJ2-3, is as follows: EPEVTQTPSHQVTQMGQEVILRCVPISNHLYFYWYRQILGQKVEFLVSFYNNEISEKSEIFDDQFSVERPDGSNFTLKIRSTKLEDSAMYFCASSEGLADTQYFGPGTRLTVL.

The rearrangement uses TRBV7-7 and TRBJ2-2; either TRBD1 or TRBD2 may supply D (5 bases each). The ends were cut back, 10 bases at V and 6 bases at J, with 15 bases in the middle. From germline, CDR1 is SSHAT and CDR2 FNYEAQ (reference sequence). This CDR3 spans 13 amino acids. The CDR3 nucleotides are TGTGCCACCCGGGACGGATTGTCCGGGGAGCTGTTTTTT. This encodes CATRDGLSGELFF. Filled out from reference TRBV7-7 and TRBJ2-2, the complete variable domain reads GAGVSQSPRYKVTKRGQDVTLRCDPISSHATLYWYQQALGQGPEFLTYFNYEAQPDKSGLPSDRFSAERPEGSISTLTIQRTEQRDSAMYRCATRDGLSGELFFGEGSRLTVL.

This rearrangement joins TRBV7-3 to TRBJ2-7; 7 bases line up with TRBD1. The CDR3 extends over 14 amino acids. The J segment lost 3 bases and the V segment lost 5 bases, leaving 7 bases of the junction unmatched. Germline lookup yields CDR1 SGHTA and CDR2 FQGTGA. The CDR3 sequence is CASSLTPGGYEQYF. The CDR3 DNA reads TGTGCCAGCAGCCTCACCCCAGGGGGCTACGAGCAGTACTTC. Drawing the rest from reference TRBV7-3 and TRBJ2-7, the complete variable domain is GAGVSQTPSNKVTEKGKYVELRCDPISGHTALYWYRQSLGQGPEFLIYFQGTGAADDSGLPNDRFFAVRPEGSVSTLKIQRTERGDSAVYLCASSLTPGGYEQYFGPGTRLTVT.

The rearrangement joins TRBV30 to TRBJ1-5; D may be TRBD1 (5 bases). There are 15 residues in the CDR3. Germline loops: CDR1 GTSNPN, CDR2 SVGIG (reference sequence). V was shortened by 3 bases and J by 4 bases, with 16 bases between the two germline ends. CDR3: CAWSHKTGRNQPQHF. Written as DNA, the CDR3 is TGTGCCTGGAGCCATAAAACAGGACGGAATCAGCCCCAGCATTTT.

The chain links TRBV5-1 to TRBJ2-1; 7 positions match TRBD1. The CDR3 has 13 residues. V dropped 7 bases and J dropped 4; count of bases not matched to a gene: 5. Germline-derived CDR1 and CDR2 are SGHRS and YFSETQ. This CDR3 is CASADREYNEQFF. The CDR3 coding sequence is TGCGCCAGCGCAGACAGGGAATACAATGAGCAGTTCTTC.

The chain carries TRBV4-2 and TRBJ1-2; a weak D match, TRBD1 (6 bases). V was clipped by 0 bases and J by 7 bases, with 15 bases between them. The CDR3 extends over 15 amino acids. The germline V gene has CDR1 LGHNA and CDR2 YNFKEQ. CDR3 in amino acids: CASSQDVVGAGGYTF. The CDR3 DNA is TGTGCCAGCAGCCAAGATGTAGTGGGGGCCGGTGGCTACACCTTC.

CDR3 amino acids: CASSWSNQPQHF. The CDR3 nucleotides are TGTGCCAGCAGTTGGAGCAATCAGCCCCAGCATTTT. V usage is TRBV27 and J usage is TRBJ1-5; D gene unclear. CDR1 is MNHEY, CDR2 SMNVEV, per germline (reference sequence). Trimming took 4 bases from V and 1 from J, leaving 2 bases between them. The CDR3 totals 12 residues.

The J gene is TRBJ1-4, the V gene TRBV27; 8 bases match TRBD1. CDR3 length: 15 amino acids. The J segment lost 7 bases and the V segment lost 6 bases, leaving 10 bases of the junction unmatched. Germline V gene sequence: CDR1 MNHEY, CDR2 SMNVEV (reference sequence). DNA for the CDR3: TGTGCCAGCAGACCCCACGGGACAGGACTTGAAAAACTGTTTTTT. Its protein is CASRPHGTGLEKLFF.

The chain combines TRBV18 with TRBJ1-6; D is ambiguous. The germline V gene has CDR1 KGHSH and CDR2 LQKENI. Between the trimmed V and J ends, which lost 6 bases and 5 bases, there was a span of 17 bases. The CDR3 runs to 16 residues. The CDR3 here is CASSRLGVGDNSPLHF. In nucleotides, the CDR3 is TGTGCCAGCTCCCGGTTGGGTGTGGGCGATAATTCACCCCTCCACTTT. Full variable domain (rest looked up from reference TRBV18 and TRBJ1-6): NAGVMQNPRHLVRRRGQEARLRCSPMKGHSHVYWYRQLPEEGLKFMVYLQKENIIDESGMPKERFSAEFPKEGPSILRIQQVVRGDSAAYFCASSRLGVGDNSPLHFGNGTRLTVT.

The chain couples TRBV18 to TRBJ2-7; TRBD1 aligns across 8 bases. V was clipped by 6 bases and J by 5 bases; unmatched bases: 15. CDR1 is KGHSH, CDR2 LQKENI, per germline. The CDR3 has 16 residues. DNA of the CDR3: TGTGCCAGCTCCCTTGGACAGGGCGATTTGGGGAACGAGCAGTACTTC. This sequence encodes CASSLGQGDLGNEQYF.

J is TRBJ2-2 and V is TRBV6-5; TRBD1 matches 7 bases. Germline V gene data show CDR1 as MNHEY and CDR2 as SVGAGI. The V gene end was trimmed by 6 bases and the J gene end by 1 base; junction bases not matched to a gene: 2. The CDR3 length is 14 residues. The CDR3 DNA reads TGTGCCAGCAGATGGGACAGGAACACCGGGGAGCTGTTTTTT. It specifies CASRWDRNTGELFF.

This chain joins TRBV2 and TRBJ2-1, with TRBD2 identical over 15 bases. J lost 6 bases, V lost 7 bases, and 4 bases had no gene match. Germline assignment: CDR1 SNHLY and CDR2 FYNNEI. This CDR3 has 15 amino acids. The CDR3 is CASTRTSGGANEQFF. For the CDR3, the DNA is TGTGCCAGCACTAGGACTAGCGGGGGGGCCAATGAGCAGTTCTTC.

The genes are TRBV14 and TRBJ1-2, with D possibly being TRBD1 (5 bases). The V gene lost 1 base and the J gene lost 8 bases, with 20 bases spanning the gap. The CDR3 has 16 residues. CDR1 is SGHDN and CDR2 is FVKESK in the germline V gene. CDR3: CASSQAGFRGGKGYTF. The CDR3 bases are TGTGCCAGCAGCCAAGCGGGCTTTCGTGGGGGGAAGGGCTACACCTTC.

The rearrangement links TRBV20-1 to TRBJ2-1, with D unresolved. V shed 5 bases and J shed 5 bases, with 7 bases lying between them. Looked up from germline, CDR1 is DFQATT and CDR2 is SNEGSKA (reference sequence). The CDR3 spans 11 residues. The CDR3 sequence: CSAYKNNEQFF. The CDR3 DNA is TGCAGTGCTTATAAAAACAATGAGCAGTTCTTC.

The V call is TRBV4-3, the J call TRBJ2-2, with D possibly being TRBD1 (5 bases). This CDR3 region has 15 residues. The V gene's germline CDR1 is LGHNA and CDR2 YSLEER. Trimming shortened V by 0 bases and J by 4 bases, and 9 bases separated the two germline ends. CDR3 in DNA: TGCGCCAGCAGCCAAGATGACAGACGCACCGGGGAGCTGTTTTTT. Its translation is CASSQDDRRTGELFF.

The CDR3 loop is CASRSVIGYGYTF. DNA for the CDR3: TGTGCCAGCAGGAGCGTCATAGGTTATGGCTACACCTTC. This sequence joins TRBV6-6 and TRBJ1-2; D gene unclear. V lost 6 bases to trimming and J lost 5 bases, with 13 bases between them. The CDR3 runs to 13 residues. From germline, CDR1 is MNHNY and CDR2 SVGAGI (reference sequence).

This clone has just a few counts. V usage is TRBV10-3 and J usage is TRBJ1-2; no clear D. Deletions cut 2 bases from V and 8 bases from J, with 9 bases between. This CDR3 contains 12 residues. Germline assignment: CDR1 ENHRY and CDR2 SYGVKD. CDR3 residues: CAISEDTRGYTF. The DNA of the CDR3 is TGTGCCATCAGTGAGGACACGAGAGGCTACACCTTC.

The rearrangement uses TRBV10-2 and TRBJ1-4; D is uncertain. The CDR3 is 14 residues long. The V end was cut by 3 bases, the J end by 5 bases, with 10 bases between. Germline lookup yields CDR1 WSHSY and CDR2 SAAADI. The CDR3 nucleotides read TGCGCCAGCAGTGATCACAGTAGAAATGAAAAACTGTTTTTT. This codes for CASSDHSRNEKLFF.